This passage covers 20 T cell receptor beta chains from one sample sequenced in a study of cytomegalovirus exposure and HLA in healthy donors. The PCR made use of 60 Vbeta and 13 Jbeta primers. The assay was immunoSEQ multiplex PCR, and TCRdb's table has in-frame clones only and misses some. This sample yields tens of thousands of clones, of which around three quarters are seen a single time; roughly an eighth belongs to the top ten. Material: PBMCs. The receptors come from a male donor in good health and CMV-seropositive.

This clone was found a few times. This rearrangement joins TRBV5-5 to TRBJ1-2, with D maybe TRBD1 (6 bases). CDR3 length: 15 amino acids. Germline-derived CDR1 and CDR2 are SGHKS and YYEKEE (reference sequence). V dropped 6 bases and J dropped 5 bases, with 20 bases sitting between them. CDR3 in amino acids: CASKPGSGTPYGYTF. The CDR3 DNA follows: TGTGCCAGCAAACCGGGGTCCGGGACACCTTATGGCTACACCTTC.

CDR3 sequence (DNA): TGTGCCAGTAGCCCCAGGGGGAACTATAATTCACCCCTCCACTTT. Translated, it gives CASSPRGNYNSPLHF. This chain connects TRBV19 to TRBJ1-6; 7 bases map to TRBD1. Germline loops: CDR1 LNHDA, CDR2 SQIVND (reference sequence). V lost 6 bases to trimming and J lost 3 bases; unmatched junction nucleotides: 5. The CDR3 length is 15 residues.

The chain couples TRBV14 to TRBJ1-4, with a weak D call TRBD1 (5 bases). CDR3 size: 16 residues. The germline CDR1 and CDR2 sequences are SGHDN and FVKESK. V was clipped by 1 base and J by 8 bases, with 17 bases between them. CDR3 DNA sequence: TGTGCCAGCAGCCAAGGGGTGGCCAGGGATAACGAAAAACTGTTTTTT. Translation gives CASSQGVARDNEKLFF.

V gene TRBV4-2 combines with J gene TRBJ2-3; 11 positions match TRBD1. CDR1 is LGHNA, CDR2 YNFKEQ, per germline. The CDR3 covers 15 residues. V shed 4 bases, J shed 4 bases, and the junction held 4 bases outside the gene matches. The CDR3 bases are TGTGCCAGCAGCCCGGGACAGGGGGATGCAGATACGCAGTATTTT. It is translated as CASSPGQGDADTQYF.

This rearrangement joins TRBV4-3 to TRBJ1-5; maybe TRBD1 (5 bases). Germline V CDR1 and CDR2: LGHNA, YSLEER. There are 16 residues in the CDR3. Between the trimmed V and J ends, which lost 1 base and 1 base, there was a span of 11 bases. As DNA, the CDR3 is TGCGCCAGCAGCCAAGCCGGGGGAGGCAGCAATCAGCCCCAGCATTTT. It translates to CASSQAGGGSNQPQHF.

The V call is TRBV9, the J call TRBJ2-3; D might be TRBD2 (6 bases). The CDR3 spans 16 residues. Germline lookup yields CDR1 SGDLS and CDR2 YYNGEE. V was pared by 7 bases and J by 2 bases, with 20 bases between. The DNA of the CDR3 is TGTGCCAGCTCCCCTACGGGAGCTAGTTCCACAGATACGCAGTATTTT. This codes for CASSPTGASSTDTQYF.

The chain uses TRBV10-3 and TRBJ2-5, with 7 bases matching TRBD1. V was clipped by 9 bases and J by 2 bases; unmatched bases: 6. The germline V gene has CDR1 ENHRY and CDR2 SYGVKD. This CDR3 comprises 13 residues. CDR3 nucleotides: TGTGCCATGGGACAGATGGGACAAGAGACCCAGTACTTC. This encodes CAMGQMGQETQYF.

The chain joins TRBV2 to TRBJ1-4; D remains ambiguous. CDR3 length equals 12 residues. Trimming stripped 4 bases from V and 7 bases from J, with 7 bases between. Germline V lookup: CDR1 SNHLY, CDR2 FYNNEI. This chain's CDR3 is CASSVGSEKLFF. The DNA for the CDR3 is TGTGCCAGCAGTGTAGGGAGTGAAAAACTGTTTTTT.

The rearrangement uses TRBV5-1 and TRBJ2-1, with 9 nucleotides matching TRBD1. This CDR3 has 15 residues. Trimming took 2 bases from V and 6 from J; bases not matched to a gene: 6. Looked up from germline, CDR1 is SGHRS and CDR2 is YFSETQ. The CDR3 DNA reads TGCGCCAGCAGCTTAGGGGACAGGGAGGGCAATGAGCAGTTCTTC. Translation: CASSLGDREGNEQFF.

The chain couples TRBV27 to TRBJ1-4, with D unresolved. Trimming took 2 bases from V and 5 from J, leaving 15 bases between them. CDR1 and CDR2 (germline): MNHEY, SMNVEV (reference sequence). This CDR3 has 16 residues. CDR3 residues: CASSLRSGGYNEKLFF. For the CDR3, the DNA is TGTGCCAGCAGTTTAAGGTCCGGAGGGTACAATGAAAAACTGTTTTTT.

The chain's CDR3 is CASSPQQGLGNTEAFF. The CDR3 DNA follows: TGTGCCAGCTCACCTCAGCAGGGGTTGGGAAACACTGAAGCTTTCTTT. The rearrangement links TRBV18 to TRBJ1-1; maybe TRBD1 (6 bases). The CDR3 totals 16 residues. Germline V CDR1 and CDR2: KGHSH, LQKENI. Trimming cost V 3 bases and J 2 bases, with 16 bases left between them.

The chain joins TRBV5-1 to TRBJ1-1; D gene ambiguous. The CDR3 has 12 amino acids. Deletions cut 5 bases from V and 6 bases from J, with 11 bases between. Germline CDR1 is SGHRS and CDR2 is YFSETQ. Here the CDR3 reads CASRGDGSEAFF. CDR3 bases: TGCGCCAGCAGGGGAGACGGATCTGAAGCTTTCTTT.

The chain has TRBV9 and TRBJ2-1; perhaps TRBD2 as D (5 bases). The CDR3 spans 15 residues. The germline V gene encodes CDR1 SGDLS and CDR2 YYNGEE. The V end was cut by 0 bases, the J end by 8 bases, with 15 bases between. CDR3 DNA sequence: TGTGCCAGCAGCGTAGAGGATCGGGGTGGCGATGAGCAGTTCTTC. This codes for CASSVEDRGGDEQFF.

This clone was seen a single time. V usage is TRBV29-1 and J usage is TRBJ2-1, with TRBD1 matching 7 bases. Germline CDR1 is SQVTM and CDR2 is ANQGSEA. V gave up 6 bases and J gave up 6 bases; unmatched junction bases: 2. The CDR3 is made up of 11 amino acids. CDR3 nucleotides: TGCAGCGTGGGACAGATCAATGAGCAGTTCTTC. It is translated as CSVGQINEQFF.

V is TRBV2 and J is TRBJ2-7; possible D gene TRBD2, 6 bases. The germline V gene has CDR1 SNHLY and CDR2 FYNNEI. The germline V and J ends were trimmed by 2 bases and 2 bases, with 13 bases remaining between them. This CDR3 has 15 amino acids. Here the CDR3 reads CASSERGSGPYEQYF. CDR3 bases: TGTGCCAGCAGTGAAAGGGGTAGCGGCCCCTACGAGCAGTACTTC.

This chain joins TRBV15 and TRBJ1-2, with 8 bases aligning to TRBD1. The CDR3 extends over 15 amino acids. Trimming at V came to 0 bases and at J to 1 base, leaving 1 base not matched to a gene. Germline V CDR1 and CDR2: LNHNV, YYDKDF (reference sequence). CDR3 sequence reads: CATSRDRGRNYGYTF. For the CDR3, the DNA is TGTGCCACCAGCAGAGACAGGGGGCGTAACTATGGCTACACCTTC.

The chain employs TRBV19 and TRBJ2-2; 7 bases match TRBD1. The CDR3 loop spans 16 amino acids. Germline assignment: CDR1 LNHDA and CDR2 SQIVND (reference sequence). With 3 bases clipped from V and 0 bases from J, the junction kept 4 bases outside the gene matches. The CDR3 spells CASSIPGQTNTGELFF. The CDR3 DNA follows: TGTGCCAGTAGTATCCCGGGACAGACGAACACCGGGGAGCTGTTTTTT. Based on the CDR3 plus reference TRBV19 and TRBJ2-2, the full variable domain is DGGITQSPKYLFRKEGQNVTLSCEQNLNHDAMYWYRQDPGQGLRLIYYSQIVNDFQKGDIAEGYSVSREKKESFPLTVTSAQKNPTAFYLCASSIPGQTNTGELFFGEGSRLTVL.

V is TRBV9 and J is TRBJ2-3; TRBD2 might be the D (6 bases). The CDR3 contains 15 residues. V was pared by 0 bases and J by 3 bases, with 11 bases between. Germline V gene data show CDR1 as SGDLS and CDR2 as YYNGEE. The CDR3 spells CASSVGDGGTDTQYF. The CDR3, as DNA: TGTGCCAGCAGCGTAGGGGACGGGGGTACAGATACGCAGTATTTT.

V usage is TRBV23-1 and J usage is TRBJ2-2; no clear D. TRBV23-1 is sorted into the ORF group, with uncertain function. Trimming took off 2 bases at V and 8 bases at J, with 9 bases between the two ends. The CDR3 is made up of 13 amino acids. The CDR3 bases are TGCGCCAGCAGTCAACAGACAAGGGGGGAGCTGTTTTTT. Its protein is CASSQQTRGELFF.

The chain recombines TRBV7-2 with TRBJ2-5; the match to TRBD2 covers 8 bases. CDR1 is SGHTA, CDR2 FQGNSA, per germline. The CDR3 covers 15 residues. Trimming cost V 2 bases and J 2 bases; bases outside gene matches: 4. The CDR3 is CASSLWAGGQETQYF. The CDR3, as DNA: TGTGCCAGCAGCTTATGGGCGGGGGGTCAAGAGACCCAGTACTTC. Variable domain in full (rest from reference TRBV7-2 and TRBJ2-5): GAGVSQSPSNKVTEKGKDVELRCDPISGHTALYWYRQSLGQGLEFLIYFQGNSAPDKSGLPSDRFSAERTGGSVSTLTIQRTQQEDSAVYLCASSLWAGGQETQYFGPGTRLLVL.